Following are 17 T cell receptor beta chains from one sample sequenced in a study of T cell changes during pregnancy in multiple sclerosis. Generated by immunoSEQ multiplex PCR, the TCRdb table keeps only in-frame clones and is missing some. In the table there are tens of thousands of clones, over 80% of which are singletons. The starting material was peripheral blood, obtained after pregnancy. The receptors here all came from a female donor with multiple sclerosis, enrolled in a pregnancy study.

The chain is built from TRBV19 and TRBJ1-2; weak D call: TRBD1 (6 bases). Germline CDR1 is LNHDA and CDR2 is SQIVND (reference sequence). Trimming took off 1 base at V and 4 bases at J, with 10 bases between the two ends. This CDR3 has 14 residues. This CDR3 is CASSIARGSYGYTF. CDR3 coding DNA: TGTGCCAGTAGTATAGCAAGGGGGTCCTATGGCTACACCTTC.

The chain combines TRBV29-1 with TRBJ1-2; D may be TRBD1 (5 bases). Germline V gives CDR1 SQVTM, CDR2 ANQGSEA. V lost 7 bases and J 5 bases, leaving 14 bases between the germline ends. This CDR3 contains 12 residues. CDR3 residues: CSADQGEYGYTF. The CDR3 DNA follows: TGCAGCGCCGATCAGGGTGAATATGGCTACACCTTC.

The chain recombines TRBV25-1 with TRBJ2-7; 8 bases are a match to TRBD1. With 6 bases clipped from V and 3 bases from J, the junction kept 4 bases outside the gene matches. CDR3 size: 13 residues. Germline loops: CDR1 MGHDK, CDR2 SYGVNS. The CDR3 loop is CASRSTGVYEQYF. Written as DNA, the CDR3 is TGTGCCAGCAGATCGACAGGGGTCTACGAGCAGTACTTC.

The chain couples TRBV4-1 to TRBJ2-7; the match to TRBD1 covers 8 bases. Unmatched junction bases numbered 2, after V lost 2 bases and J lost 2 bases. Germline V gene data show CDR1 as MGHRA and CDR2 as YSYEKL. CDR3 length: 14 residues. CDR3 region: CASSQQDRAYEQYF. The CDR3 region has the DNA TGCGCCAGCAGCCAACAGGACAGGGCCTACGAGCAGTACTTC.

This chain joins TRBV27 and TRBJ2-4; 10 nucleotides match TRBD1. V lost 5 bases, J lost 6 bases, and 4 bases stayed unmatched. The CDR3 has 14 residues. Germline CDR1 MNHEY, CDR2 SMNVEV (reference sequence). CDR3 in DNA: TGTGCCAGCAGTCCCCGGGACAGGGGAAACATTCAGTACTTC. Translated, it gives CASSPRDRGNIQYF.

The genes are TRBV9 and TRBJ1-1; D unresolved. The CDR3 loop spans 12 amino acids. CDR1 is SGDLS, CDR2 YYNGEE, per germline. V was trimmed by 3 bases and J by 6 bases, leaving 9 bases between them. The CDR3 loop is CASSANPSEAFF. CDR3 in DNA: TGTGCCAGCAGCGCTAACCCCTCTGAAGCTTTCTTT.

The V call is TRBV5-1, the J call TRBJ2-7; D ambiguous. Germline values: CDR1 SGHRS, CDR2 YFSETQ. V was pared by 0 bases and J by 3 bases, with 7 bases between. CDR3 size: 13 residues. The CDR3 reads CASSLENSYEQYF. The CDR3 DNA is TGCGCCAGCAGCTTGGAGAACAGCTACGAGCAGTACTTC.

The chain combines TRBV5-6 with TRBJ2-3; TRBD2 aligns across 10 bases. Germline assignment: CDR1 SGHDT and CDR2 YYEEEE. J was trimmed by 6 bases and V by 3 bases; bases with no gene match: 10. The CDR3 loop spans 16 amino acids. DNA for the CDR3: TGTGCCAGCAGCTGGGGGGGCCTAGCGGGAGTGGATACGCAGTATTTT. This encodes CASSWGGLAGVDTQYF. Supplemented by reference TRBV5-6 and TRBJ2-3, the full variable domain reads DAGVTQSPTHLIKTRGQQVTLRCSPKSGHDTVSWYQQALGQGPQFIFQYYEEEERQRGNFPDRFSGHQFPNYSSELNVNALLLGDSALYLCASSWGGLAGVDTQYFGPGTRLTVL.

The genes are TRBV19 and TRBJ2-3; D perhaps matches TRBD1 (6 bases). The CDR3 sequence is 14 residues long. Deletions cut 5 bases from V and 2 bases from J, with 11 bases between. Germline lookup yields CDR1 LNHDA and CDR2 SQIVND (reference sequence). The CDR3 sequence: CASSVDRTTDTQYF. The DNA for the CDR3 is TGTGCCAGTAGTGTCGACAGGACCACAGATACGCAGTATTTT. The whole variable domain, filled in from reference TRBV19 and TRBJ2-3, reads DGGITQSPKYLFRKEGQNVTLSCEQNLNHDAMYWYRQDPGQGLRLIYYSQIVNDFQKGDIAEGYSVSREKKESFPLTVTSAQKNPTAFYLCASSVDRTTDTQYFGPGTRLTVL.

This clone appeared once. The chain links TRBV30 to TRBJ2-7, with 9 bases lining up with TRBD2. The germline CDR1 and CDR2 sequences are GTSNPN and SVGIG (reference sequence). The CDR3 contains 13 residues. Losses at the gene ends were 2 bases for V and 5 bases for J; bases not matched to a gene: 4. The CDR3 protein is CAWSLLAGHEQYF. The CDR3 DNA follows: TGTGCCTGGAGTTTGCTAGCGGGGCACGAGCAGTACTTC.

The chain is built from TRBV11-2 and TRBJ2-4, with D perhaps TRBD1 (5 bases). Germline V gene data show CDR1 as SGHAT and CDR2 as FQNNGV. V lost 5 bases and J 0 bases, leaving 8 bases between the germline ends. This CDR3 spans 14 amino acids. DNA of the CDR3: TGTGCCAGCAGCATCGACAGAGCCAAAAACATTCAGTACTTC. It is translated as CASSIDRAKNIQYF.

The genes are TRBV29-1 and TRBJ2-5; TRBD1 is a possible D gene (6 bases). The CDR3 length is 13 residues. V was shortened by 5 bases and J by 3 bases, with 13 bases between the two germline ends. The germline gives CDR1 SQVTM, CDR2 ANQGSEA. The CDR3 sequence: CSVREQGEETQYF. The CDR3 DNA reads TGCAGCGTTCGGGAACAGGGCGAAGAGACCCAGTACTTC.

The chain recombines TRBV5-1 with TRBJ2-2, with 8 bases lining up with TRBD1. The germline V gene has CDR1 SGHRS and CDR2 YFSETQ. With 4 bases clipped from V and 4 bases from J, the junction kept 6 bases outside the gene matches. This CDR3 has 15 residues. CDR3 region: CASSKTGAGTGELFF. The DNA of the CDR3 is TGCGCCAGCAGCAAGACAGGGGCGGGCACCGGGGAGCTGTTTTTT.

The chain uses TRBV5-1 and TRBJ1-1, with 9 bases aligning to TRBD1. The CDR3 covers 15 residues. Trimming cost V 4 bases and J 1 base; bases outside gene matches: 5. Germline V gives CDR1 SGHRS, CDR2 YFSETQ. For the CDR3, the DNA is TGCGCCAGCAGCGCTGGGACAGGGAAGAACACTGAAGCTTTCTTT. Translated: CASSAGTGKNTEAFF.

V is TRBV7-8 and J is TRBJ2-7, with D perhaps TRBD1 (5 bases). V was trimmed by 2 bases and J by 3 bases, leaving 17 bases between them. The CDR3 has 16 amino acids. Germline CDR1 reads SGHVS; CDR2 reads FQNEAQ. The DNA of the CDR3 is TGTGCCAGCAGCTTATTGGTTAAGGACACCGTCTACGAGCAGTACTTC. It encodes CASSLLVKDTVYEQYF.

This clone has only one observation. This chain connects TRBV27 to TRBJ2-7; 10 nucleotides align to TRBD1. After removal of 6 bases from V and 4 bases from J, the junction contained 9 bases not matched to a gene. Germline V gene sequence: CDR1 MNHEY, CDR2 SMNVEV (reference sequence). The length of the CDR3 is 15 residues. The CDR3 loop is CASSPGQGLGYEQYF. The DNA for the CDR3 is TGTGCCAGCAGCCCGGGACAGGGGTTAGGGTACGAGCAGTACTTC.

The chain employs TRBV2 and TRBJ2-3; 12 positions agree with TRBD2. V shed 10 bases, J shed 6 bases, and the junction held 17 bases outside the gene matches. In germline, CDR1 is SNHLY, CDR2 FYNNEI. The CDR3 covers 17 residues. Written as DNA, the CDR3 is TGTGCCACTCTCCGGACTAGCGGGGTCAGGGGAATGGATACGCAGTATTTT. It is translated as CATLRTSGVRGMDTQYF.